This T cell receptor beta chain was recovered during a study of blood T cells in healthy people across ages. About the research overall: Capturing about one barcoded beta molecule per two T cells was achieved by template switching. General study findings and limits: Per-million-T-cell TCR beta diversity fell roughly linearly with age.

A sample-barcoded 5' primer and a J-beta primer mix were used in a second PCR of roughly 7 to 12 cycles. MiXCR, applied by TCRdb to the 5' RACE reads, yields one record per CDR3 protein. The sample has over 950,000 distinct CDR3 sequences; roughly half are singletons. A word on this clonotype: Its antigen remains unknown.

Each individual donor underwent a draw of roughly 10 milliliters of peripheral blood. Isolation of PBMCs gave at least 7 million cells per sample. This CDR3 is 18 amino acids long. Trimming took 0 bases from V and 0 from J; bases not matched to a gene: 3. J is TRBJ2-6 and V is TRBV23-1, with 9 bases matching TRBD1. TRBV23-1 is annotated as an ORF whose role is uncertain. The source material was blood. The source of this sequence is a woman aged 55-69 years in good health. The CDR3: CASSQSDRGVSGANVLTF. The CDR3 DNA sequence: TGCGCCAGCAGTCAATCGGACAGGGGAGTCTCTGGGGCCAACGTCCTGACTTTC.